This T cell receptor (beta chain) was captured in a study of T cell responses to AZD1222 COVID-19 vaccine. Germline CDR1 is SGHRS and CDR2 is YFSETQ. Trimming stripped 3 bases from V and 6 bases from J, with 13 bases between. The CDR3 has 14 amino acids. Sequenced by immunoSEQ multiplex PCR; TCRdb stores in-frame clones only, minus some. This sample has over 150,000 clones, with around 87% found just once. This specimen consisted of peripheral blood, obtained on day 0 of AZD1222 vaccination. This chain joins TRBV5-1 and TRBJ2-4; D could derive from TRBD1 or TRBD2 (5 bases each). The clonotype originates from an adult in good health. CDR3 loop: CASSSVGVGNIQYF. In nucleotides, the CDR3 is TGCGCCAGCAGCTCGGTGGGGGTGGGAAACATTCAGTACTTC. Together with reference TRBV5-1 and TRBJ2-4, the CDR3 gives the full variable domain: KAGVTQTPRYLIKTRGQQVTLSCSPISGHRSVSWYQQTPGQGLQFLFEYFSETQRNKGNFPGRFSGRQFSNSRSEMNVSTLELGDSALYLCASSSVGVGNIQYFGAGTRLSVL.